The clone carrying this T cell receptor beta chain was counted ten times or more. What it binds is not known. The entry originates in a study of Graves' ophthalmopathy and Graves' hyperthyroidism. The wider study: In this cohort's terms, stable hyperthyroidism meant no ophthalmopathy by 18 months of follow-up. Study outcomes and limitations: The authors also found most expanded thyroid clonotypes above 0.001 frequency in blood.

Transcripts of RNA were the source for amplifying TCR beta CDR3 regions. After a first-round RT-PCR with HTBI primers, a second-round multiplex PCR was run. TCRdb recomputed calls from the multiplex PCR reads with MiXCR, one row per CDR3 protein. The data show 500,000 to 600,000 distinct CDR3 sequences, about two fifths seen once. Germline CDR1 reads MNHNS; CDR2 reads SASEGT. The V end was cut by 7 bases, the J end by 0 bases, with 9 bases between. The length of the CDR3 is 13 residues. The sample comprised peripheral blood or thyroid tissue (not recorded which). This receptor was obtained from an adult man with Graves' hyperthyroidism. The V and J genes are TRBV6-1 and TRBJ1-1, with a tentative D call TRBD1 (5 bases). The CDR3 loop is CASTDSMNTEAFF. The CDR3 nucleotides are TGTGCCAGCACTGACAGCATGAACACTGAAGCTTTCTTT.